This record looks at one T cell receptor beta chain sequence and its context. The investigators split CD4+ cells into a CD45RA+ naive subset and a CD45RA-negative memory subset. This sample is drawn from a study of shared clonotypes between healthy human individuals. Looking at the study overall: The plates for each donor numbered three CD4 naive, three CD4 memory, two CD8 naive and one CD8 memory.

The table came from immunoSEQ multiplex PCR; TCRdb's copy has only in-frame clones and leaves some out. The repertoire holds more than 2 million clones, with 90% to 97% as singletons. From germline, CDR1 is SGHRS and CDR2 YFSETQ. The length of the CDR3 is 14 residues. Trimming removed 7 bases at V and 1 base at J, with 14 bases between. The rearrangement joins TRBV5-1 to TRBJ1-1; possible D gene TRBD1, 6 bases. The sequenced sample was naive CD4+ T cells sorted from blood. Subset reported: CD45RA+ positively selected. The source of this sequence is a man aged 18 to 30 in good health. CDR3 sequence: CASGLRGGNTEAFF. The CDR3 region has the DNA TGCGCCAGCGGTCTCAGGGGAGGGAACACTGAAGCTTTCTTT. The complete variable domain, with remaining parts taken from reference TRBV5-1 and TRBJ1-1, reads KAGVTQTPRYLIKTRGQQVTLSCSPISGHRSVSWYQQTPGQGLQFLFEYFSETQRNKGNFPGRFSGRQFSNSRSEMNVSTLELGDSALYLCASGLRGGNTEAFFGQGTRLTVV.